This T cell receptor beta chain was observed in a study of blood T cell repertoires in COVID-19. As for the study in general: Specimens from acute and convalescent COVID-19 originated in the United States, Italy and Spain. PBMCs, B-cell-depleted T cells, or T cells provided the cDNA or gDNA that made up the material.

Germline V gene data show CDR1 as MGHRA and CDR2 as YSYEKL. The CDR3 totals 15 residues. V gave up 4 bases and J gave up 2 bases; unmatched junction bases: 7. In the original processing: Reference gene primers were amplified, and this amplification served to estimate nucleated cell counts. Sequenced by immunoSEQ multiplex PCR; TCRdb stores in-frame clones only, minus some. V, J and clone size were drawn from that table, and D and trimming were deduced from the DNA. Of some 100,000 clones listed, about nine tenths were seen once; the top ten hold roughly 17%. The specimen was peripheral blood. V gene TRBV4-1 combines with J gene TRBJ1-2; 7 nucleotides line up with TRBD1. The TCR was taken from a man in his forties or fifties with acute or convalescent COVID-19. The CDR3 is CASSLGTEVNYGYTF. The CDR3 DNA follows: TGCGCCAGCAGCCTCGGGACAGAGGTGAACTATGGCTACACCTTC.